This TCR beta chain emerged from a study of blood T cell repertoires in COVID-19. Study context: There were acute and convalescent COVID-19 samples, and they came from the United States, Italy and Spain. From T cells, B-cell-depleted T cells, or PBMCs came the material, which was cDNA or gDNA.

The protocol was immunoSEQ multiplex PCR, while the TCRdb copy is restricted to in-frame clones and leaves out a portion. Of tens of thousands of clones in the sample, approximately 89% were seen once. Per germline, CDR1 SGHAT and CDR2 FQNNGV. V was pared by 2 bases and J by 6 bases, with 7 bases of the junction left unmatched. There are 16 residues in the CDR3. This clonotype originated in a man in his sixties or seventies with active or convalescent COVID-19. Input material: peripheral blood. The chain couples TRBV11-2 to TRBJ1-6; 7 bases are a match to TRBD1. The CDR3: CASSLLGGQFNSPLHF. In DNA, the CDR3 is TGTGCCAGCAGCTTATTAGGGGGACAGTTTAATTCACCCCTCCACTTT.